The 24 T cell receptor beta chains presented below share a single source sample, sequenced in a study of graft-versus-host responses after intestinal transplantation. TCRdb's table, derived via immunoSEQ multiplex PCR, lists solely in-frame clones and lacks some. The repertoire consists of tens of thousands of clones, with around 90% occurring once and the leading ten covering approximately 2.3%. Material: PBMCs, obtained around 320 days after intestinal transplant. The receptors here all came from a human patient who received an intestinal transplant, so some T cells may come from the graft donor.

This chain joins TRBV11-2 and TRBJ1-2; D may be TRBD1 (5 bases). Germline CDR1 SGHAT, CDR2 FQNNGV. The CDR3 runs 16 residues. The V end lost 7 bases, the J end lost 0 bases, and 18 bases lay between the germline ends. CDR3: CASICTGASTNYGYTF. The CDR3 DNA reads TGTGCCAGCATATGTACCGGGGCCTCTACTAACTATGGCTACACCTTC.

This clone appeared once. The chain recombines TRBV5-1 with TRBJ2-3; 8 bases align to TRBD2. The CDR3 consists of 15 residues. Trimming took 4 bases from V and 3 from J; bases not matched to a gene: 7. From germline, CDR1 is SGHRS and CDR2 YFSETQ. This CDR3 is CASSPTGGRTDTQYF. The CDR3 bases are TGCGCCAGCAGCCCCACGGGGGGGCGAACAGATACGCAGTATTTT.

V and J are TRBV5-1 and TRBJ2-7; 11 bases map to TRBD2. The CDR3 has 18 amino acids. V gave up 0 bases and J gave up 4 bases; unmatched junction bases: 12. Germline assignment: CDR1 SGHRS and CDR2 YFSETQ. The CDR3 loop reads CASSLASSLAGGLYEQYF. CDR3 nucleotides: TGCGCCAGCAGCTTGGCCTCGTCCTTAGCGGGGGGGCTGTACGAGCAGTACTTC.

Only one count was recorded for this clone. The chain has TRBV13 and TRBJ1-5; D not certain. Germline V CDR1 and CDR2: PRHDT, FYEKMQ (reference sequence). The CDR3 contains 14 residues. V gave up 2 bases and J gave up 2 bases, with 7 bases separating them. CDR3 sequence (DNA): TGTGCCAGCAGCTTAAGGGTGGGCAATCAGCCCCAGCATTTT. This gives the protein CASSLRVGNQPQHF.

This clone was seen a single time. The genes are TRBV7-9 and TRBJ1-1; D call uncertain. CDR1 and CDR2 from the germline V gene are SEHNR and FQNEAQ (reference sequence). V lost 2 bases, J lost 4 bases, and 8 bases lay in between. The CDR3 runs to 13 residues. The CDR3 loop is CASSLPTLTEAFF. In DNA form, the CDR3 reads TGTGCCAGCAGCTTACCAACACTCACTGAAGCTTTCTTT.

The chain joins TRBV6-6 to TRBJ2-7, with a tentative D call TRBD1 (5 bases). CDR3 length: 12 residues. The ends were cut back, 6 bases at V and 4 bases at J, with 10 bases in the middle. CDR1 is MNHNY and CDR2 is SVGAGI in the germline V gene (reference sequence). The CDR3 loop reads CASSPGIYEQYF. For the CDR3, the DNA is TGTGCCAGCAGCCCAGGGATTTACGAGCAGTACTTC.

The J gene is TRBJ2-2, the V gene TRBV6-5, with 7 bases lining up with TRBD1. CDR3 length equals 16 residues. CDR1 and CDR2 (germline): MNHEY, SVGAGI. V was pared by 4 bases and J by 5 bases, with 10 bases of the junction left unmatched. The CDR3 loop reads CASSSFVGGQTGELFF. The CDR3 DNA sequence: TGTGCCAGCAGTTCTTTCGTTGGGGGACAGACCGGGGAGCTGTTTTTT.

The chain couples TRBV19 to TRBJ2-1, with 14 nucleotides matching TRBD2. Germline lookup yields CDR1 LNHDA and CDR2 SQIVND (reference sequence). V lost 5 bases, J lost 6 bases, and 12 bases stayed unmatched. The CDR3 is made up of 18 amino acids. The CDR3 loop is CASSRTSGGSIMLNEQFF. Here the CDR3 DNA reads TGTGCCAGTAGTCGGACTAGCGGGGGGTCTATCATGCTCAATGAGCAGTTCTTC.

The CDR3 DNA sequence: TGCGCCAGCAGCCAGGATCTAGCGGGAGGGAGGACCGGGGAGCTGTTTTTT. The encoded protein is CASSQDLAGGRTGELFF. The J gene is TRBJ2-2, the V gene TRBV4-1; 12 nucleotides line up with TRBD2. The length of the CDR3 is 17 residues. Per germline, CDR1 MGHRA and CDR2 YSYEKL. V shed 3 bases, J shed 5 bases, and the junction held 7 bases outside the gene matches.

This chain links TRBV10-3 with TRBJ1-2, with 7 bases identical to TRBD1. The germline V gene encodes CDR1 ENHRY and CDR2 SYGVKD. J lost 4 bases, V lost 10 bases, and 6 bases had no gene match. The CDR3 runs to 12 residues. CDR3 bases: TGTGCCAGCGAACAGGGGACCTATGGCTACACCTTC. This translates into CASEQGTYGYTF.

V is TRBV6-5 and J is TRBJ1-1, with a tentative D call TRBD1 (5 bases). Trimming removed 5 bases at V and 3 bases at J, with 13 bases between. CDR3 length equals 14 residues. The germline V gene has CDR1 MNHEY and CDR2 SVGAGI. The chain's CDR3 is CASSVRVWDTEAFF. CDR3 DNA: TGTGCCAGCAGTGTCAGGGTATGGGACACTGAAGCTTTCTTT.

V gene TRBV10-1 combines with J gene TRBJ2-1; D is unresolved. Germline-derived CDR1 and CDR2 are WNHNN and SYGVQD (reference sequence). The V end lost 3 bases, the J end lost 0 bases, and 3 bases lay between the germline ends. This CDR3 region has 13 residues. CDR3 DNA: TGCGCCAGCAGTGATAGCTCCTACAATGAGCAGTTCTTC. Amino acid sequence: CASSDSSYNEQFF.

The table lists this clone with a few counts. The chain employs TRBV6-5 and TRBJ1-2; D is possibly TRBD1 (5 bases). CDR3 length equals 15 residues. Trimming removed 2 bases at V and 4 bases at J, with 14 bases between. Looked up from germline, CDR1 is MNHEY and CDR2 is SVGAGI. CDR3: CASSYTPTGVYGYTF. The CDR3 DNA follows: TGTGCCAGCAGTTACACCCCCACAGGAGTCTATGGCTACACCTTC.

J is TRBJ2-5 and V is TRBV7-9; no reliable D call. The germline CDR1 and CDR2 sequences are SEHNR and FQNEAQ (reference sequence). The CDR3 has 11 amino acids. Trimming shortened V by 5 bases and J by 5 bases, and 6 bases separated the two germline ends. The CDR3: CASSLYETQYF. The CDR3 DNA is TGTGCCAGCAGCCTCTATGAGACCCAGTACTTC.

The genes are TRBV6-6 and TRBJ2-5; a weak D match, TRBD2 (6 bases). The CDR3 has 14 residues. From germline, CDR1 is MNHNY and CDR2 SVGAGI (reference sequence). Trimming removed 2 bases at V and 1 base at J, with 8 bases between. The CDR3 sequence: CASSYLTSQETQYF. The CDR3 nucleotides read TGTGCCAGCAGTTACCTGACTAGCCAAGAGACCCAGTACTTC.

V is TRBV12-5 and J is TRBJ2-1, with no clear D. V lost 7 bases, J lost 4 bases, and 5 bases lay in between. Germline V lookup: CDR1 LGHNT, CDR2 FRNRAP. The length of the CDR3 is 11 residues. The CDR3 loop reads CASAEYNEQFF. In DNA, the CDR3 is TGTGCTAGTGCCGAGTACAATGAGCAGTTCTTC.

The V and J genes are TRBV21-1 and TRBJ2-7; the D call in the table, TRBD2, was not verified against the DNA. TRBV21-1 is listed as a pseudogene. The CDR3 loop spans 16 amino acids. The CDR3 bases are TGTGCCAGCAGACGTTCGCTAGCTACACGTGTAGACGAGCAGTACTTC. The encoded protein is CASRRSLATRVDEQYF.

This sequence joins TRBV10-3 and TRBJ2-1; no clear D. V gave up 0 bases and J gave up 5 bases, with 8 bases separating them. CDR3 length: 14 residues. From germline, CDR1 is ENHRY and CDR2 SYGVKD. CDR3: CAISESGLHNEQFF. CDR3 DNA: TGTGCCATCAGTGAGTCAGGGCTACACAATGAGCAGTTCTTC.

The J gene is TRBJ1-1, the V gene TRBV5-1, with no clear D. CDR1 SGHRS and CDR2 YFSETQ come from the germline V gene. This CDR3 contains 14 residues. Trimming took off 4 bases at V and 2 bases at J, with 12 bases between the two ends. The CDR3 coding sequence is TGCGCCAGCAGCGTGACCCGCCTTAACACTGAAGCTTTCTTT. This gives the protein CASSVTRLNTEAFF.

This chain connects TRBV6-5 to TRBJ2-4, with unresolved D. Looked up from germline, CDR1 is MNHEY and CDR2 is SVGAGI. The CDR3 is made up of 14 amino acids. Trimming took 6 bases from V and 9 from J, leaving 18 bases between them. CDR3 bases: TGTGCCAGCAGCTCCGACCCCATCGCGAGCATTCAGTACTTC. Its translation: CASSSDPIASIQYF.

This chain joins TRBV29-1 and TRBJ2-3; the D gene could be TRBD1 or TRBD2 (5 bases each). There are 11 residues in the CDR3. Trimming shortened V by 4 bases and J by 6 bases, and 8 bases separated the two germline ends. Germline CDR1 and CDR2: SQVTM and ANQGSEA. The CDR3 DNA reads TGCAGCGTTGGGGACGGGGATACGCAGTATTTT. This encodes CSVGDGDTQYF.

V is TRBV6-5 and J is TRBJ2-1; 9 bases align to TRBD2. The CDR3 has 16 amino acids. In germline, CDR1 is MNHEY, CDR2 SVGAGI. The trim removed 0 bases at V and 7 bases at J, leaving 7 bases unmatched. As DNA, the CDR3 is TGTGCCAGCAGTTACTCGAAGGCTAGCGGGGCGAATGAGCAGTTCTTC. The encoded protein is CASSYSKASGANEQFF.

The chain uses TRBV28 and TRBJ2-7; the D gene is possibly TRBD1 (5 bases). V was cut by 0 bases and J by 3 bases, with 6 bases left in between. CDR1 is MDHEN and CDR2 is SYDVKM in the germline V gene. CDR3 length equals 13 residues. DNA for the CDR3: TGTGCCAGCAGTTTATGGGACATCTACGAGCAGTACTTC. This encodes CASSLWDIYEQYF.

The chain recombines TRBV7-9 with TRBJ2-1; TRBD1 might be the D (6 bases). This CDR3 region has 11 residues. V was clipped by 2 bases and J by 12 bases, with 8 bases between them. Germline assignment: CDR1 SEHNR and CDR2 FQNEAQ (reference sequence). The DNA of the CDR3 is TGTGCCAGCAGCTTAAACAGGGCGCAGTTCTTC. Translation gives CASSLNRAQFF. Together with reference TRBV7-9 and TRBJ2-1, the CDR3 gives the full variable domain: DTGVSQNPRHKITKRGQNVTFRCDPISEHNRLYWYRQTLGQGPEFLTYFQNEAQLEKSRLLSDRFSAERPKGSFSTLEIQRTEQGDSAMYLCASSLNRAQFFGPGTRLTVL.